Detailed here is one T cell receptor (beta chain). Its antigen target is currently unknown. Base qualities are not provided; no much larger clone lies one nucleotide away. These data come from a study of CD8 T cells in Susac syndrome (dated by TCRdb to between 2018 and 2021). Looking at the study overall: Among the sequenced Susac syndrome patients, 5 or 6 had clinically active disease and 8 or 9 were in clinical remission. At the time of blood withdrawal, Susac syndrome patients were either therapy-naive, taking corticosteroids (with some also receiving IVIg), or on IVIg alone. Whether CD8+ T cell activation and differentiation in Susac syndrome was antigen driven was tested using repertoire sequencing.

RNA was extracted using the RNeasy kit, and about 0.45 to 1 ug of the RNA was reverse transcribed with random hexamers. The immunoSEQ multiplex PCR assay, covering 54 Vbeta and 13 Jbeta segments, was used to amplify TCR beta CDR3 regions. Bias from PCR amplification was corrected by using a synthetic template baseline for primer optimization and for computational correction. In the paper's pipeline: Reads were annotated to V, D and J genes according to IMGT and were analyzed with immunoSEQ Analyzer, with only productive sequences retained. Clonality was calculated as one minus the Shannon entropy normalized by log2 of the number of productive unique sequences. Public and private clones were assessed among the 100 most prevalent clones of each patient and control. Clones were defined as Susac-specific when absent from the healthy and MS cohorts, from approximately 970 published viral clones and from other ImmuneACCESS disease sequences. In TCRdb, the public reads were trimmed at Q25 with fastp and aligned with MiXCR, with productive beta chains retained. All rows with the same CDR3 protein become a single entry with the most common DNA and genes. The V and J calls, along with clone size, are taken from TCRdb and not from the paper's own processing. Across this sample there are over 100,000 distinct CDR3 sequences, with just over 95% seen only once. Less than 0.15% of the sample is held by the ten biggest clonotypes.

Results the study describes overall, beyond this receptor: The TCR sequencing and HLA analysis was acknowledged to have included a relatively small number of individuals. The CD4+ T cell repertoire of patients with Susac syndrome showed no detectable clonal expansion.

Peripheral blood CD8+ and CD4+ T cells from healthy donors, Susac syndrome patients and multiple sclerosis patients were profiled using high-throughput TCR beta sequencing. The Susac syndrome patients fulfilled recently defined diagnostic criteria for definite or probable disease. Bulk CD8+ and CD4+ T cells were purified by magnetic negative isolation, whereas CD8+ TEMRA cells were enriched by FACS. Blood was drawn into EDTA tubes, processed within 24 hours, and PBMCs were isolated by density gradient centrifugation. PBMCs intended for TCR sequencing were frozen in liquid nitrogen and were later thawed in a 37 degrees C water bath. The sorted or isolated CD4+, CD8+ and CD8+ TEMRA cells reached a purity of at least 90%. V lost 0 bases and J lost 2 bases; the stretch between them is 21 bases long. The CDR3, cysteine through phenylalanine, is 19 amino acids long. The read is trimmed to its CDR3 DNA, 57 bases read in frame from base 1. CDR1 and CDR2 are read off the germline V gene (reference sequence) as LNHNV and YYDKDF.

The material sequenced was CD4+ T cells from PBMCs. The clonotype originates from a human donor with Susac syndrome. The chain joins TRBV15 to TRBJ2-3; the D gene identity is not certain. The CDR3 reads CATSRDQRGGSWLTDTQYF. The nucleotide sequence is TGTGCCACCAGCAGAGATCAGCGCGGCGGCAGCTGGCTCACAGATACGCAGTATTTT.